This T cell receptor (beta chain) emerged from a study of control samples from healthy donors and cancer patients. The CDR3 is 18 residues long. Trimming stripped 0 bases from V and 6 bases from J, with 20 bases between. Germline CDR1 and CDR2: MGHRA and YSYEKL. Sequencing used immunoSEQ multiplex PCR; TCRdb keeps in-frame clones, though not all of them. The repertoire consists of around 85,000 clones, with around 90% occurring once and the leading ten covering 6% to 9.5%. The receptor was derived from a woman aged 60-75 years in good health. The chain has TRBV4-1 and TRBJ1-4; a weak D match, TRBD1 (6 bases). The sample was blood. CDR3 residues: CASSQDGGRGTGDEKLFF. The CDR3 nucleotides are TGCGCCAGCAGCCAAGATGGTGGCAGGGGAACTGGCGATGAAAAACTGTTTTTT.